These T cell receptor beta chains were read from a single sample in a study of T cell repertoires in cytomegalovirus infection. TCRdb re-called the reads through MiXCR, storing one row per CDR3 protein. The table has some 900,000 distinct CDR3 sequences, about 31% seen once. These receptors' antigens are unknown. The material sequenced was cultured CD8+ T cells from PBMCs, taken from culture after CMV antigen stimulation. The receptors shown here come from a human donor in good health (CMV status not recorded). Some clones in this sample may be carry-over from other donors' samples. Each CDR3 is given with its conserved first and last residue. Each record gives: CDR3 DNA, CDR3 protein, D gene, clone size, J gene, V gene. The D gene is left open where the match is weak. A clone size is listed for some rows: how often the clone was seen (once, few, many), or a class if it is expanded.

CDR3nt: TGTGCCAGCAGCTTCCGACCATTGCTGGGACAGGTTATCCAAGAGACCCAGTACTTC
CDR3aa: CASSFRPLLGQVIQETQYF
d_gene: TRBD1
abundance: many
j_gene: TRBJ2-5
v_gene: TRBV7-2

CDR3nt: TGTGCCAGCAGTGCCGGACAGGGGCCTGGCTACACCTTC
CDR3aa: CASSAGQGPGYTF
d_gene: TRBD1
abundance: -
j_gene: TRBJ1-2
v_gene: TRBV6-1

CDR3nt: TGTGCCAGCAGTTACTCTTTCCCGGGACAGCGAGACCAAGAGACCCAGTACTTC
CDR3aa: CASSYSFPGQRDQETQYF
d_gene: TRBD1
abundance: -
j_gene: TRBJ2-5
v_gene: TRBV6-5

CDR3nt: TGTGCCAGCAGCCGTCCGAGACAGATTCTTGAAATGAACACTGAAGCTTTCTTT
CDR3aa: CASSRPRQILEMNTEAFF
d_gene: -
abundance: -
j_gene: TRBJ1-1
v_gene: TRBV7-8

CDR3nt: TGTGCCAGCAGCCATTCCCTAGCGGGGGGGCAAGAGACCCAGTACTTC
CDR3aa: CASSHSLAGGQETQYF
d_gene: TRBD2
abundance: -
j_gene: TRBJ2-5
v_gene: TRBV3-1

CDR3nt: TGTGCCAGCAGCCTCGAGAGGTACGCGAACACCGGGGAGCTGTTTTTT
CDR3aa: CASSLERYANTGELFF
d_gene: -
abundance: many
j_gene: TRBJ2-2
v_gene: TRBV7-8

CDR3nt: TGTGCCAGCAGTTATATCTATGGACAGGGGGTAAACACTGAAGCTTTCTTT
CDR3aa: CASSYIYGQGVNTEAFF
d_gene: TRBD1
abundance: many
j_gene: TRBJ1-1
v_gene: TRBV12-3/TRBV12-4

CDR3nt: TGCAGTGCTAGGGGGACAGGGACGGGTGGAAATTCACCCCTCCACTTT
CDR3aa: CSARGTGTGGNSPLHF
d_gene: TRBD1
abundance: -
j_gene: TRBJ1-6
v_gene: TRBV20-1

CDR3nt: TGTGCCAGCAGTTACCGGATCGGGGGGAGGTCCCAGTACTTC
CDR3aa: CASSYRIGGRSQYF
d_gene: TRBD2
abundance: few
j_gene: TRBJ2-5
v_gene: TRBV6-5

CDR3nt: TGTGCCAGCAGGCGTAGGACTAGCGGGGGTCAGAAGACCCAGTACTTC
CDR3aa: CASRRRTSGGQKTQYF
d_gene: TRBD2
abundance: many
j_gene: TRBJ2-5
v_gene: TRBV7-6

CDR3nt: TGTGCCAGCAGTCCCGGGACAGGGCAGCTGTTTTTT
CDR3aa: CASSPGTGQLFF
d_gene: TRBD1
abundance: few
j_gene: TRBJ2-2
v_gene: TRBV12-3/TRBV12-4

CDR3nt: TGCGCCAGCAGCTCTTCTGCCGGGACAGGGATCTACGAGCAGTACTTC
CDR3aa: CASSSSAGTGIYEQYF
d_gene: TRBD1
abundance: -
j_gene: TRBJ2-7
v_gene: TRBV5-1

CDR3nt: TGTGCCAGCAGCTTCGGCCGAGTTTCAGGTCGGGAGCAGTTCTTC
CDR3aa: CASSFGRVSGREQFF
d_gene: -
abundance: -
j_gene: TRBJ2-1
v_gene: TRBV7-4

CDR3nt: TGTGCCAGCAGTGTGCTAACAGGGTTTGGAAACACCATATATTTT
CDR3aa: CASSVLTGFGNTIYF
d_gene: -
abundance: -
j_gene: TRBJ1-3
v_gene: TRBV25-1

CDR3nt: TGTGCCAGTAGTATAAGCCGGACAGGGGGATCAGATACGCAGTATTTT
CDR3aa: CASSISRTGGSDTQYF
d_gene: TRBD1
abundance: -
j_gene: TRBJ2-3
v_gene: TRBV19

CDR3nt: TGTGCCAGCAGTTTTATAGCGGGGGCCCCCCAGAATACGCAGTATTTT
CDR3aa: CASSFIAGAPQNTQYF
d_gene: TRBD2
abundance: few
j_gene: TRBJ2-3
v_gene: TRBV27

CDR3nt: TGTGCCAGTAGTATTCCGGTCGTGTACAGGGCCCAGCCCCAGCATTTT
CDR3aa: CASSIPVVYRAQPQHF
d_gene: -
abundance: -
j_gene: TRBJ1-5
v_gene: TRBV19

CDR3nt: TGTGCCAGCAGTGAAGAGTTGGGGTCAGTTACCCAGCCCCAGCATTTT
CDR3aa: CASSEELGSVTQPQHF
d_gene: -
abundance: -
j_gene: TRBJ1-5
v_gene: TRBV6-1

CDR3nt: TGTGCCAGCAGTCTGAGGAGGAGTAGCACAGATACGCAGTATTTT
CDR3aa: CASSLRRSSTDTQYF
d_gene: -
abundance: -
j_gene: TRBJ2-3
v_gene: TRBV6-5

CDR3nt: TGTGCCAGCAGTTTCTCCCCGGGACTAGCGGTCACAGATACGCAGTATTTT
CDR3aa: CASSFSPGLAVTDTQYF
d_gene: TRBD2
abundance: many
j_gene: TRBJ2-3
v_gene: TRBV12-3/TRBV12-4

CDR3nt: TGTGCCAGTACCGAAACGCACTGGGGCGGAGGAGCCCTCCACTTT
CDR3aa: CASTETHWGGGALHF
d_gene: -
abundance: few
j_gene: TRBJ1-6
v_gene: TRBV19

CDR3nt: TGCGCCAGCAGCTTGGCGGTAGCCCAAGAGACCCAGTACTTC
CDR3aa: CASSLAVAQETQYF
d_gene: -
abundance: few
j_gene: TRBJ2-5
v_gene: TRBV5-1

CDR3nt: TGCAGCGTTAACCTTCGACAGGGGGGAGAAGAGACCCAGTACTTC
CDR3aa: CSVNLRQGGEETQYF
d_gene: TRBD1
abundance: few
j_gene: TRBJ2-5
v_gene: TRBV29-1

CDR3nt: TGTGCTAGTGGTTTGGCCATGAACACTGAAGCTTTCTTT
CDR3aa: CASGLAMNTEAFF
d_gene: -
abundance: few
j_gene: TRBJ1-1
v_gene: TRBV12-5

CDR3nt: TGTGCCAGCAGGGGACTAGCGGGGGGGCTTGTCGGGGAGCTGTTTTTT
CDR3aa: CASRGLAGGLVGELFF
d_gene: TRBD2
abundance: few
j_gene: TRBJ2-2
v_gene: TRBV27

CDR3nt: TGTGCCAGCAGTTGGGACTGGGGGAACACTGAAGCTTTCTTT
CDR3aa: CASSWDWGNTEAFF
d_gene: -
abundance: many
j_gene: TRBJ1-1
v_gene: TRBV12-3/TRBV12-4

CDR3nt: TGTGCCAGCAGCCCAGGACAGGGTATGACCTACAATGAGCAGTTCTTC
CDR3aa: CASSPGQGMTYNEQFF
d_gene: TRBD1
abundance: many
j_gene: TRBJ2-1
v_gene: TRBV7-9

CDR3nt: TGTGCCAGCAGTCTCCCCATTAGCGGCGGCAGCACCTTTCCCAACTACGAGCAGTACTTC
CDR3aa: CASSLPISGGSTFPNYEQYF
d_gene: -
abundance: few
j_gene: TRBJ2-7
v_gene: TRBV6-1

CDR3nt: TGTGCCAGCAGCTTAGCGTGGGGGACTACCCGTTATACCCCGGGGACCGGGGAGCTGTTTTTT
CDR3aa: CASSLAWGTTRYTPGTGELFF
d_gene: TRBD2
abundance: few
j_gene: TRBJ2-2
v_gene: TRBV7-9

CDR3nt: TGCAGCGTTGAAGATCGCCAGCAAATGAACACAGATACGCAGTATTTT
CDR3aa: CSVEDRQQMNTDTQYF
d_gene: -
abundance: -
j_gene: TRBJ2-3
v_gene: TRBV29-1

CDR3nt: TGCGCCAGCAGCCTTGGATGGGGGGAAGGCACAGATACGCAGTATTTT
CDR3aa: CASSLGWGEGTDTQYF
d_gene: -
abundance: -
j_gene: TRBJ2-3
v_gene: TRBV4-3

CDR3nt: TGCGCCAGCCGGCCTAAAGGGGCTAACTATGGCTACACCTTC
CDR3aa: CASRPKGANYGYTF
d_gene: -
abundance: -
j_gene: TRBJ1-2
v_gene: TRBV5-1

CDR3nt: TGTGCCAGCACCTACGACGTGAGCTCCTACAATGAGCAGTTCTTC
CDR3aa: CASTYDVSSYNEQFF
d_gene: -
abundance: -
j_gene: TRBJ2-1
v_gene: TRBV6-1

CDR3nt: TGTGCCAGCAGCCCCAGGGTTGGGAGAGAGACCCAGTACTTC
CDR3aa: CASSPRVGRETQYF
d_gene: -
abundance: -
j_gene: TRBJ2-5
v_gene: TRBV7-8

CDR3nt: TGTGTGACCATAAACACCGGGGAGCTGTTTTTT
CDR3aa: CVTINTGELFF
d_gene: -
abundance: -
j_gene: TRBJ2-2
v_gene: TRBV7-2

CDR3nt: TGTGCCAGCAGCTTAGTGGCCTACGAGCAGTACTTC
CDR3aa: CASSLVAYEQYF
d_gene: -
abundance: many
j_gene: TRBJ2-7
v_gene: TRBV7-6

CDR3nt: TGTGCCAGCAGCGTAACCGGGGGCCTTAATCAGCCCCAGCATTTT
CDR3aa: CASSVTGGLNQPQHF
d_gene: -
abundance: once
j_gene: TRBJ1-5
v_gene: TRBV7-3

CDR3nt: TGTGCCAGCAGCCTAGCAATTGGGCAATCCTACAATGAGCAGTTCTTC
CDR3aa: CASSLAIGQSYNEQFF
d_gene: -
abundance: many
j_gene: TRBJ2-1
v_gene: TRBV7-8

CDR3nt: TGCAGTGCTAGAATTAGCGGATCCTACAATGAGCAGTTCTTC
CDR3aa: CSARISGSYNEQFF
d_gene: -
abundance: -
j_gene: TRBJ2-1
v_gene: TRBV20-1

CDR3nt: TGTGCCAGCAGCCCCTCGGACAGGGAGGCCGCAGATACGCAGTATTTT
CDR3aa: CASSPSDREAADTQYF
d_gene: TRBD1
abundance: -
j_gene: TRBJ2-3
v_gene: TRBV11-1

CDR3nt: TGTGCCAGCAGTGAAAAAGTGTATAGCAATCAGCCCCAGCATTTT
CDR3aa: CASSEKVYSNQPQHF
d_gene: -
abundance: -
j_gene: TRBJ1-5
v_gene: TRBV6-1

CDR3nt: TGTGCCAGCAGTTTAACCGGGACAGGGGACTCCTACGAGCAGTACTTC
CDR3aa: CASSLTGTGDSYEQYF
d_gene: TRBD1
abundance: few
j_gene: TRBJ2-7
v_gene: TRBV6-5

CDR3nt: TGTGCCAGCAGTTTATCCACAACTTACCCCTATGGCTACACCTTC
CDR3aa: CASSLSTTYPYGYTF
d_gene: -
abundance: -
j_gene: TRBJ1-2
v_gene: TRBV27

CDR3nt: TGTGCCAGCAGCTTCCCGCGTCAGGGGGAAGGGACCGGGGAGCTGTTTTTT
CDR3aa: CASSFPRQGEGTGELFF
d_gene: TRBD1
abundance: many
j_gene: TRBJ2-2
v_gene: TRBV7-8

CDR3nt: TGTGCCAGCAGCTTAGAGGGGTGGTTCCCCTCGGTAGGAAGGGTTGAAAAACTGTTTTTT
CDR3aa: CASSLEGWFPSVGRVEKLFF
d_gene: -
abundance: many
j_gene: TRBJ1-4
v_gene: TRBV7-2

CDR3nt: TGTGCCAGTACCCTGGGCCTTTACACTGAAGCTTTCTTT
CDR3aa: CASTLGLYTEAFF
d_gene: -
abundance: -
j_gene: TRBJ1-1
v_gene: TRBV19

CDR3nt: TGCAGCGCGGAGACAGGGCCAGATAACTATGGCTACACCTTC
CDR3aa: CSAETGPDNYGYTF
d_gene: TRBD1
abundance: -
j_gene: TRBJ1-2
v_gene: TRBV29-1

CDR3nt: TGCAGTGCTCGGACAGGGGAAAATCAGCCCCAGCATTTT
CDR3aa: CSARTGENQPQHF
d_gene: TRBD1
abundance: -
j_gene: TRBJ1-5
v_gene: TRBV20-1

CDR3nt: TGTGCCAGTAATGCGGGCTCTGGCTACACCTTC
CDR3aa: CASNAGSGYTF
d_gene: -
abundance: -
j_gene: TRBJ1-2
v_gene: TRBV19

CDR3nt: TGTGCCAGCAGCGTAGCCCCCAGCCCCTATGGCTACACCTTC
CDR3aa: CASSVAPSPYGYTF
d_gene: -
abundance: -
j_gene: TRBJ1-2
v_gene: TRBV9

CDR3nt: TGTGCCAGCAGTTTAGTGGTAGGGACATACAATGAGCAGTTCTTC
CDR3aa: CASSLVVGTYNEQFF
d_gene: -
abundance: few
j_gene: TRBJ2-1
v_gene: TRBV12-3/TRBV12-4

CDR3nt: TGTGCCAGCAGAGTGTTGGGGAGCTCCTACGAGCAGTACTTC
CDR3aa: CASRVLGSSYEQYF
d_gene: -
abundance: many
j_gene: TRBJ2-7
v_gene: TRBV7-8

CDR3nt: TGTGCCAGCAGCTTAGGACCGGCCGGGTGGGGGAACACTGAAGCTTTCTTT
CDR3aa: CASSLGPAGWGNTEAFF
d_gene: -
abundance: -
j_gene: TRBJ1-1
v_gene: TRBV7-9

CDR3nt: TGTGCCAGCAGCTTAGACAGGAGGAGCTCCTACGAGCAGTACTTC
CDR3aa: CASSLDRRSSYEQYF
d_gene: -
abundance: few
j_gene: TRBJ2-7
v_gene: TRBV6-1

CDR3nt: TGCAGTGCTGGAGCGGGGGACAACTACAATGAGCAGTTCTTC
CDR3aa: CSAGAGDNYNEQFF
d_gene: TRBD2
abundance: few
j_gene: TRBJ2-1
v_gene: TRBV20-1

CDR3nt: TGTGCCAGCAGCCACTTGGGGGCGCCCAATGAGCAGTTCTTC
CDR3aa: CASSHLGAPNEQFF
d_gene: -
abundance: -
j_gene: TRBJ2-1
v_gene: TRBV27